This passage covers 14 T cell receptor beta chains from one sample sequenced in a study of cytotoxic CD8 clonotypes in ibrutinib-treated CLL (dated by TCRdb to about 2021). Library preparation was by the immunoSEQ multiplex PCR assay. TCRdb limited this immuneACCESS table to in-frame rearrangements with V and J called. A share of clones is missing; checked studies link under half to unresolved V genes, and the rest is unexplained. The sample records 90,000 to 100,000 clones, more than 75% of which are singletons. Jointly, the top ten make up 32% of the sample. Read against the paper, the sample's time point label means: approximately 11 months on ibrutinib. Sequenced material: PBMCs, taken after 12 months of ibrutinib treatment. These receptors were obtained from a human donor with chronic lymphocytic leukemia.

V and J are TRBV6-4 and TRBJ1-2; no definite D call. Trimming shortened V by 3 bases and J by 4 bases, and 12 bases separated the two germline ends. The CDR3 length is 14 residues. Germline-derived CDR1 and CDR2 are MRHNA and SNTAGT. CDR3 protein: CASSEGWGGYGYTF. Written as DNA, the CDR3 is TGTGCCAGCAGTGAAGGTTGGGGTGGCTATGGCTACACCTTC.

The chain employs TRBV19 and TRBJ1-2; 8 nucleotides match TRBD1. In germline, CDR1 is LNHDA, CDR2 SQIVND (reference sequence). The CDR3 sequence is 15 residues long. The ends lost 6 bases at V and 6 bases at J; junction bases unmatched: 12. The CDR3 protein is CASRPTRGQGDGYTF. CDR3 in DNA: TGTGCCAGTAGACCTACCCGTGGACAGGGCGATGGCTACACCTTC. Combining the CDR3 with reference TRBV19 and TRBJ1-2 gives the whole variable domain DGGITQSPKYLFRKEGQNVTLSCEQNLNHDAMYWYRQDPGQGLRLIYYSQIVNDFQKGDIAEGYSVSREKKESFPLTVTSAQKNPTAFYLCASRPTRGQGDGYTFGSGTRLTVV.

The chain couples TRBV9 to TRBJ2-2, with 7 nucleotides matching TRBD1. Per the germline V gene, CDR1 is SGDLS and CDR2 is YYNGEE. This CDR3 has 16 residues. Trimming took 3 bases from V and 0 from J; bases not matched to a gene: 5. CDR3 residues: CASSATGHPNTGELFF. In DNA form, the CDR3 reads TGTGCCAGCAGCGCGACAGGGCACCCGAACACCGGGGAGCTGTTTTTT.

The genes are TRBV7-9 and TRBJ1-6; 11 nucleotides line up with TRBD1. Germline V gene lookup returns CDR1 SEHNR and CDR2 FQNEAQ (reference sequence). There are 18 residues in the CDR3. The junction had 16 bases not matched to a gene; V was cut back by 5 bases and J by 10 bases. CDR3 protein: CASSPGPLGQGVWSPLHF. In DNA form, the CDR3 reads TGTGCCAGCAGCCCCGGACCATTGGGACAGGGGGTCTGGTCACCCCTCCACTTT.

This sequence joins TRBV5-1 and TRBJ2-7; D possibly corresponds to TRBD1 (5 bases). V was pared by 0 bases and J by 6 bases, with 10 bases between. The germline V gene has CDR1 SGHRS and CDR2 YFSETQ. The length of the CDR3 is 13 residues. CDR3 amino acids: CASSLGQGLEQYF. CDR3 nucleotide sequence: TGCGCCAGCAGCTTGGGCCAGGGTCTCGAGCAGTACTTC.

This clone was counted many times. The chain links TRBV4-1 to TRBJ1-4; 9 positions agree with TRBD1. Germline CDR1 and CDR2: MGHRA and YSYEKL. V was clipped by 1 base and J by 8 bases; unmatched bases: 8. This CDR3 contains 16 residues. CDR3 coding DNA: TGCGCCAGCAGCCAAGGTGAACAGGGGGCTAGGGAAAAACTGTTTTTT. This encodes CASSQGEQGAREKLFF.

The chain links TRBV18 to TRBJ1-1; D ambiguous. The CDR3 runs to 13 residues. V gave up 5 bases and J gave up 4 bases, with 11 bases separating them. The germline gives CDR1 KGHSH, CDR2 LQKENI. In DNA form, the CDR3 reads TGTGCCAGCTCAGGCGTGGGAAGCACTGAAGCTTTCTTT. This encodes CASSGVGSTEAFF.

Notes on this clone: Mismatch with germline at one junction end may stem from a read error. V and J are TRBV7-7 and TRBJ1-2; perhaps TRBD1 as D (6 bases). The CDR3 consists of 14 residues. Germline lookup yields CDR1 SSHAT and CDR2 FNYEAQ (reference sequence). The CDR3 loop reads CASSYDRCGYGYTF. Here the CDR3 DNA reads TGTGCTAGCAGTTACGACAGGTGCGGGTATGGCTACACCTTC.

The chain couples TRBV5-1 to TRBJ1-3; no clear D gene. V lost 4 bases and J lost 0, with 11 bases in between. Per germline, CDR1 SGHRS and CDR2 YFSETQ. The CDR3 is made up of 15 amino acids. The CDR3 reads CASSVDGASGNTIYF. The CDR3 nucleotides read TGCGCCAGCAGCGTGGACGGAGCCTCTGGAAACACCATATATTTT.

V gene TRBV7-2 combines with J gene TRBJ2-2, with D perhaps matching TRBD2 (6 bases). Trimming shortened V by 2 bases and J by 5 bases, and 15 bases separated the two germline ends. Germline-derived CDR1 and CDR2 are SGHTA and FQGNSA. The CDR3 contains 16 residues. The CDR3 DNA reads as TGTGCCAGCAGCTTATTCAAGGTGGCGGGGACCGGGGAGCTGTTTTTT. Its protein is CASSLFKVAGTGELFF. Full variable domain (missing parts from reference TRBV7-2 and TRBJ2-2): GAGVSQSPSNKVTEKGKDVELRCDPISGHTALYWYRQSLGQGLEFLIYFQGNSAPDKSGLPSDRFSAERTGGSVSTLTIQRTQQEDSAVYLCASSLFKVAGTGELFFGEGSRLTVL.

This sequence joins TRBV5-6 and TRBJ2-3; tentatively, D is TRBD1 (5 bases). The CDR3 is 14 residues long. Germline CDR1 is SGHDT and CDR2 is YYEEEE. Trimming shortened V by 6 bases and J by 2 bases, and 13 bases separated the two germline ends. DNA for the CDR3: TGTGCCAGCACCGACAGTTACTACACAGATACGCAGTATTTT. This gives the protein CASTDSYYTDTQYF.

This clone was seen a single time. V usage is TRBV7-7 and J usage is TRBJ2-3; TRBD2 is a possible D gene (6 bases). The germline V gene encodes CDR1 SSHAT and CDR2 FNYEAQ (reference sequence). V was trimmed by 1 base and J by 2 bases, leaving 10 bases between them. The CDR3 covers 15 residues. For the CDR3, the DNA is TGTGCCAGCAGCTTAGGGGGGACTTTCACAGATACGCAGTATTTT. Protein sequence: CASSLGGTFTDTQYF.

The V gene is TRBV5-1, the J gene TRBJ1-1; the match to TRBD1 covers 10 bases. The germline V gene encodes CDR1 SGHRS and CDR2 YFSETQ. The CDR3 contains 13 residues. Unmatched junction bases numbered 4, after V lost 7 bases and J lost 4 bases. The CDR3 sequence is CASGGQGTTEAFF. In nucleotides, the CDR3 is TGCGCCAGCGGGGGACAGGGGACCACTGAAGCTTTCTTT.

In DNA, the CDR3 is TGTGCCAGCAGCTTAGGGGCAGGGTTAGTTCCTGGCTACACCTTC. Amino acid sequence: CASSLGAGLVPGYTF. V is TRBV7-2 and J is TRBJ1-2; D possibly corresponds to TRBD1 (5 bases). This CDR3 region has 15 residues. V was clipped by 1 base and J by 7 bases, with 16 bases between them. The germline V gene encodes CDR1 SGHTA and CDR2 FQGNSA. The variable domain in full, completed from reference TRBV7-2 and TRBJ1-2, reads GAGVSQSPSNKVTEKGKDVELRCDPISGHTALYWYRQSLGQGLEFLIYFQGNSAPDKSGLPSDRFSAERTGGSVSTLTIQRTQQEDSAVYLCASSLGAGLVPGYTFGSGTRLTVV.